This TCR beta chain is drawn from a study of response to subunit inactivated influenza vaccine. Germline CDR1 is LGHNA and CDR2 is YSLEER. J gave up 6 bases and V 0 bases, and 6 bases lay outside the gene matches. The CDR3 extends over 17 amino acids. From the RT-PCR reads, TCRdb called clonotypes with MiXCR, one entry per CDR3 protein. The data show roughly 500,000 distinct CDR3 sequences, with approximately 16% seen just once and approximately 3% held by the top ten. Worth noting for this clonotype: Its antigen remains unknown.

Study-level results: It was suggested by the authors that few new T cells are recruited by each seasonal influenza vaccination.

V and J are TRBV4-3 and TRBJ2-1; 12 bases fit TRBD1. The sequence was collected from a man aged 45-69 years who received an inactivated influenza vaccine. Sequencing was performed on CD4+ T cells sorted from PBMCs, taken roughly 24 months after vaccination. CDR3 amino acids: CASSQEAGQGAVNEQFF. Written as DNA, the CDR3 is TGCGCCAGCAGCCAAGAAGCGGGACAGGGGGCGGTCAATGAGCAGTTCTTC.